This T cell receptor (beta chain) comes out of a study of T-cell memory formation after mild COVID-19. The study's findings and limits: Clones which contracted sat mainly in CM and EM if CD4+, and in EMRA if CD8+. Whereas later expanders leaned CD4+, clones contracting day 15 to 85 showed a balanced CD4/CD8 makeup.

Germline-derived CDR1 and CDR2 are MNHEY and SVGEGT. The V gene lost 6 bases and the J gene lost 11 bases, with 17 bases spanning the gap. This CDR3 region has 13 residues. MiXCR was run by TCRdb on the 5' RACE reads, yielding one entry per CDR3 protein. The table lists 350,000 or so distinct CDR3 sequences, around 20% of them singletons. Concerning this clonotype itself: Its antigen is still unknown.

The chain couples TRBV6-2 or TRBV6-3 to TRBJ2-1; D is unresolved. The sample was PBMCs or a T cell subset sorted from them (not recorded which). The receptor comes from a man between 18 and 29 years old who had mild COVID-19 (a few samples of this study predate the infection). Cell type and time point are not known. The CDR3 region is CASSPPGLPQQFF. The CDR3 nucleotides are TGTGCCAGCAGCCCCCCTGGGCTACCCCAGCAGTTCTTC.